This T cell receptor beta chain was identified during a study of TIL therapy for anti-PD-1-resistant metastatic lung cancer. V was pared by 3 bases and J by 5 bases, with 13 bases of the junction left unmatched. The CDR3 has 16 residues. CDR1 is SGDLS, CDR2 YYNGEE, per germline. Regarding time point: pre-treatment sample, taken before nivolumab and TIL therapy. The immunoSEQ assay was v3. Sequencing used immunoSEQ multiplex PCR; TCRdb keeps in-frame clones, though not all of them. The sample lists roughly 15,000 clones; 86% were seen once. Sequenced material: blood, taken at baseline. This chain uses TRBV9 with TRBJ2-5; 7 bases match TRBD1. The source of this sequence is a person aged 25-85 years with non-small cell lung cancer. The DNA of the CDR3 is TGTGCCAGCAGCGGGGGCTACAGGGGCTTCCGGGAGACCCAGTACTTC. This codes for CASSGGYRGFRETQYF.